The 23 T cell receptor beta chains below were found in one sample sequenced in a study of blood T cell repertoires in COVID-19. Some clones are missing from TCRdb's copy, which holds only in-frame ones; the method was immunoSEQ multiplex PCR. The data contain fewer than 450,000 clones, 88% of them singletons. Material for sequencing was PBMCs or T cells enriched from blood (not recorded which). The receptors were gathered from a woman aged 40 to 49 with acute COVID-19.

This clone has just one count. The genes are TRBV2 and TRBJ2-2; 10 nucleotides align to TRBD1. Trimming at V came to 9 bases and at J to 6 bases, leaving 10 bases not matched to a gene. This CDR3 contains 15 residues. Germline CDR1 SNHLY, CDR2 FYNNEI. CDR3 loop: CASTRDRGAAGELFF. The CDR3 DNA sequence: TGTGCCAGTACCCGGGACAGGGGTGCGGCCGGGGAGCTGTTTTTT. Combining the CDR3 with reference TRBV2 and TRBJ2-2 gives the whole variable domain EPEVTQTPSHQVTQMGQEVILRCVPISNHLYFYWYRQILGQKVEFLVSFYNNEISEKSEIFDDQFSVERPDGSNFTLKIRSTKLEDSAMYFCASTRDRGAAGELFFGEGSRLTVL.

The J gene is TRBJ2-7, the V gene TRBV12-3 or TRBV12-4; 7 bases match TRBD2. The CDR3 sequence is 13 residues long. J lost 2 bases, V lost 5 bases, and 3 bases had no gene match. The CDR3 DNA sequence: TGTGCCAGCAGTACCGGGACTACCTACGAGCAGTACTTC. Its translation is CASSTGTTYEQYF.

This clone occurred a few times. This chain links TRBV5-1 with TRBJ1-6; 7 bases agree with TRBD1. From germline, CDR1 is SGHRS and CDR2 YFSETQ. After removal of 4 bases from V and 7 bases from J, the junction contained 11 bases not matched to a gene. This CDR3 has 16 residues. DNA for the CDR3: TGCGCCAGCAGCACGTATAACCGGGACAGAAATTCACCCCTCCACTTT. Its protein product is CASSTYNRDRNSPLHF.

This clone was seen a single time. The chain joins TRBV4-1 to TRBJ1-1; the D gene is possibly TRBD1 (6 bases). Trimming took 3 bases from V and 5 from J, leaving 13 bases between them. From germline, CDR1 is MGHRA and CDR2 YSYEKL. CDR3 size: 14 residues. CDR3 sequence (DNA): TGCGCCAGCAGCCACTCGACAGGTCGGACTGAAGCTTTCTTT. Its protein product is CASSHSTGRTEAFF.

The chain uses TRBV6-6 and TRBJ1-1; no definite D call. Trimming stripped 0 bases from V and 1 base from J, with 9 bases between. Germline V gene data show CDR1 as MNHNY and CDR2 as SVGAGI (reference sequence). This CDR3 has 15 amino acids. CDR3 nucleotides: TGTGCCAGCAGTTACTCGACTGGGAGGAACACTGAAGCTTTCTTT. Translation gives CASSYSTGRNTEAFF.

The chain combines TRBV18 with TRBJ2-4, with D unresolved. This CDR3 is built from 12 residues. Germline CDR1 and CDR2: KGHSH and LQKENI. Deletions cut 3 bases from V and 6 bases from J, with 6 bases between. The CDR3 nucleotides are TGTGCCAGCTCACCCGATAGAAACATTCAGTACTTC. This codes for CASSPDRNIQYF.

This clone was detected a few times. The chain combines TRBV5-1 with TRBJ1-3; possibly TRBD1 for D (5 bases). The CDR3 is 13 residues long. CDR1 is SGHRS and CDR2 is YFSETQ in the germline V gene. V dropped 5 bases and J dropped 6 bases, with 12 bases sitting between them. The chain's CDR3 is CASSTQGENTIYF. DNA of the CDR3: TGCGCCAGCAGTACGCAGGGTGAAAACACCATATATTTT.

The V call is TRBV5-1, the J call TRBJ1-1; no firm D call. The CDR3 sequence is 15 residues long. The V gene's germline CDR1 is SGHRS and CDR2 YFSETQ. Trimming removed 0 bases at V and 3 bases at J, with 12 bases between. This CDR3 is CASSLGPGIDTEAFF. DNA of the CDR3: TGCGCCAGCAGCTTGGGTCCGGGTATAGACACTGAAGCTTTCTTT.

This clone has only one observation. The chain joins TRBV10-3 to TRBJ1-2; D remains ambiguous. V lost 5 bases and J 4 bases, leaving 5 bases between the germline ends. The CDR3 is 11 residues long. Germline CDR1 and CDR2: ENHRY and SYGVKD. The CDR3 nucleotides read TGTGCCATCAGTCGGGGCTATGGCTACACCTTC. This gives the protein CAISRGYGYTF.

This chain links TRBV9 with TRBJ1-6; 7 positions agree with TRBD1. From germline, CDR1 is SGDLS and CDR2 YYNGEE. The ends lost 0 bases at V and 8 bases at J; junction bases unmatched: 2. The CDR3 covers 14 residues. CDR3 region: CASSVATGDSPLHF. CDR3 bases: TGTGCCAGCAGCGTAGCAACAGGGGATTCACCCCTCCACTTT.

The chain uses TRBV5-1 and TRBJ2-2; TRBD1 matches 10 bases. This CDR3 region has 15 residues. The germline V gene has CDR1 SGHRS and CDR2 YFSETQ. V lost 4 bases and J lost 4; bases outside the gene matches: 4. The CDR3 loop is CASSPRQGATGELFF. The CDR3 DNA reads TGCGCCAGCAGCCCCCGACAGGGGGCCACCGGGGAGCTGTTTTTT. Supplemented by reference TRBV5-1 and TRBJ2-2, the full variable domain reads KAGVTQTPRYLIKTRGQQVTLSCSPISGHRSVSWYQQTPGQGLQFLFEYFSETQRNKGNFPGRFSGRQFSNSRSEMNVSTLELGDSALYLCASSPRQGATGELFFGEGSRLTVL.

For this clone: The same CDR3 also results from other DNA sequences found in this sample. The rearrangement uses TRBV19 and TRBJ1-1; no clear D gene. Germline V CDR1 and CDR2: LNHDA, SQIVND (reference sequence). Trimming shortened V by 2 bases and J by 1 base, and 5 bases separated the two germline ends. CDR3 length: 13 amino acids. For the CDR3, the DNA is TGTGCCAGTAGTATAAGAGGGAACACTGAAGCTTTCTTT. Its translation: CASSIRGNTEAFF.

This chain links TRBV4-1 with TRBJ1-1; D uncertain. Germline loops: CDR1 MGHRA, CDR2 YSYEKL. The CDR3 consists of 16 residues. Trimming shortened V by 1 base and J by 3 bases, and 15 bases separated the two germline ends. This CDR3 reads CASSQARTDTYTEAFF. In nucleotides, the CDR3 is TGCGCCAGCAGCCAAGCTAGGACTGACACCTACACTGAAGCTTTCTTT.

CDR3 nucleotides: TGTGCCAGCAGCGCTAGGACAAGGGGCCGTAGTACTGAAGCTTTCTTT. Protein product: CASSARTRGRSTEAFF. The chain couples TRBV9 to TRBJ1-1; D perhaps matches TRBD1 (5 bases). V was shortened by 3 bases and J by 5 bases, with 20 bases between the two germline ends. From germline, CDR1 is SGDLS and CDR2 YYNGEE. The CDR3 sequence is 16 residues long.

The chain uses TRBV2 and TRBJ2-3; a weak D match, TRBD1 (6 bases). The germline gives CDR1 SNHLY, CDR2 FYNNEI. Trimming removed 5 bases at V and 2 bases at J, with 14 bases between. The CDR3 is 15 amino acids. The CDR3 here is CASSTGTSNTDTQYF. Here the CDR3 DNA reads TGTGCCAGCAGTACCGGGACATCAAACACAGATACGCAGTATTTT.

V usage is TRBV24-1 and J usage is TRBJ2-1, with D perhaps TRBD2 (6 bases). With 4 bases removed from V and 10 bases from J, the gap between germline ends came to 13 bases. Germline CDR1 and CDR2: KGHDR and SFDVKD. The length of the CDR3 is 13 residues. This CDR3 reads CATSDPGRREQFF. CDR3 bases: TGTGCCACCAGTGACCCGGGGAGGCGAGAGCAGTTCTTC.

On this clone itself: Other DNA sequences in this specimen translate into the identical CDR3. V and J are TRBV3-1 (or the pseudogene TRBV3-2) and TRBJ2-3; no reliable D call. CDR1 and CDR2 (germline): LGHDT, YNNKEL (reference sequence). The CDR3 runs 13 residues. Trimming left V 2 bases short and J 1 base short, with 4 bases between. The CDR3 DNA follows: TGTGCCAGCAGCCAACGCGGCACAGATACGCAGTATTTT. It encodes CASSQRGTDTQYF.

The chain links TRBV30 to TRBJ2-2; a possible D gene is TRBD1 (6 bases). Per germline, CDR1 GTSNPN and CDR2 SVGIG (reference sequence). Between the trimmed V and J ends, which lost 5 bases and 4 bases, there was a span of 14 bases. The CDR3 contains 14 residues. The CDR3 DNA sequence: TGTGCCTGGGGTGCGGGCAGGGGCACCGGGGAGCTGTTTTTT. Its translation: CAWGAGRGTGELFF.

The CDR3 reads CASSFVQGASTSTNEKLFF. The DNA for the CDR3 is TGTGCCAGCAGTTTCGTACAGGGGGCCTCAACCTCAACTAATGAAAAACTGTTTTTT. The chain links TRBV28 to TRBJ1-4; 9 nucleotides agree with TRBD1. This CDR3 comprises 19 residues. Trimming took 3 bases from V and 0 from J; bases not matched to a gene: 11. Looked up from germline, CDR1 is MDHEN and CDR2 is SYDVKM. Complete variable domain (other parts from reference TRBV28 and TRBJ1-4): DVKVTQSSRYLVKRTGEKVFLECVQDMDHENMFWYRQDPGLGLRLIYFSYDVKMKEKGDIPEGYSVSREKKERFSLILESASTNQTSMYLCASSFVQGASTSTNEKLFFGSGTQLSVL.

The CDR3 region is CSVDEMSTDTQYF. The CDR3, as DNA: TGCAGCGTTGACGAGATGAGCACAGATACGCAGTATTTT. The chain employs TRBV29-1 and TRBJ2-3; D is unclear. V was pared by 3 bases and J by 0 bases, with 7 bases between. The CDR3 spans 13 residues. The germline V gene encodes CDR1 SQVTM and CDR2 ANQGSEA.

The V call is TRBV6-1, the J call TRBJ1-2, with D unclear. This CDR3 spans 12 amino acids. The germline V gene has CDR1 MNHNS and CDR2 SASEGT. Trimming took off 3 bases at V and 8 bases at J, with 10 bases between the two ends. The CDR3 region has the DNA TGTGCCAGCAGTGAGGGCCAGAGAGGCTACACCTTC. Translated: CASSEGQRGYTF.

CDR3 protein: CASSYYPGLPGNEQFF. The CDR3 region has the DNA TGTGCCAGCAGTTACTACCCTGGTTTACCGGGCAATGAGCAGTTCTTC. The V call is TRBV6-5, the J call TRBJ2-1; no reliable D call. The CDR3 spans 16 residues. Germline CDR1 is MNHEY and CDR2 is SVGAGI. The V end was cut by 1 base, the J end by 6 bases, with 16 bases between.

CDR3 nucleotide sequence: TGCGCCAGCAGGTCGACAGGGGCTTATGGCTACACCTTC. Protein product: CASRSTGAYGYTF. The chain carries TRBV5-1 and TRBJ1-2; 8 bases fit TRBD1. In germline, CDR1 is SGHRS, CDR2 YFSETQ. CDR3 size: 13 residues. V shed 5 bases, J shed 5 bases, and the junction held 5 bases outside the gene matches.